The entry below gives a single T cell receptor beta chain sequence along with its context. The sample originates from a study of blood T cell repertoires in COVID-19. Overall study context: Samples taken during acute and convalescent COVID-19 were collected in the United States, Italy and Spain. The analysed material was cDNA or gDNA that came from T cells, B-cell-depleted T cells, or PBMCs.

Those enrolled in Seattle joined during active infection and were followed longitudinally afterward. As handled by the study authors: Estimated nucleated cell counts came from reference gene primer amplification. Sequencing was performed with immunoSEQ multiplex PCR; in TCRdb, only in-frame clones are kept and a portion is missing. The V and J calls and clone size come from that table; D and trimming were worked out from the DNA. The repertoire includes 200,000 to 250,000 clones, about 85% of them detected once, and more than 8.5% sits in the top ten. CDR1 and CDR2 (germline): MRHNA, SNTAGT. This CDR3 region has 16 residues. Trimming pared 4 bases from V and 0 bases from J, leaving 13 bases between.

The specimen sequenced was peripheral blood. The chain carries TRBV6-4 and TRBJ2-1; a possible D gene is TRBD2 (7 bases). This clonotype was obtained from a woman in her 50s with COVID-19, enrolled during active disease. The CDR3 coding sequence is TGTGCCAGCAGTGCAGGACTAGGGGGCTCCTACAATGAGCAGTTCTTC. Its protein product is CASSAGLGGSYNEQFF.